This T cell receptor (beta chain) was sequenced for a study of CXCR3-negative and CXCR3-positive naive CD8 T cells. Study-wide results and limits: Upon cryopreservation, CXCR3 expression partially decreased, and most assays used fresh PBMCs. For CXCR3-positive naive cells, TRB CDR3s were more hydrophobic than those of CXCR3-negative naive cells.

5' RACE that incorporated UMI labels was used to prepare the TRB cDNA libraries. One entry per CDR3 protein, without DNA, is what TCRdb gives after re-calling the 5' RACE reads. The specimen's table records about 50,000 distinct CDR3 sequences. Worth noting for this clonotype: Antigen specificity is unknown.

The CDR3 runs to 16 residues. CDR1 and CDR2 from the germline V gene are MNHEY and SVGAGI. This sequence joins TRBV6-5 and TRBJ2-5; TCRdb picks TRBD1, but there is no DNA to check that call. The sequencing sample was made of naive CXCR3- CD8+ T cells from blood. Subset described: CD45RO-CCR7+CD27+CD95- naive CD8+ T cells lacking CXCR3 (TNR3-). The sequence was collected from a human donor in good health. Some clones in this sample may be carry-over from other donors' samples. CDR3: CASSYSKGVGEETQYF.